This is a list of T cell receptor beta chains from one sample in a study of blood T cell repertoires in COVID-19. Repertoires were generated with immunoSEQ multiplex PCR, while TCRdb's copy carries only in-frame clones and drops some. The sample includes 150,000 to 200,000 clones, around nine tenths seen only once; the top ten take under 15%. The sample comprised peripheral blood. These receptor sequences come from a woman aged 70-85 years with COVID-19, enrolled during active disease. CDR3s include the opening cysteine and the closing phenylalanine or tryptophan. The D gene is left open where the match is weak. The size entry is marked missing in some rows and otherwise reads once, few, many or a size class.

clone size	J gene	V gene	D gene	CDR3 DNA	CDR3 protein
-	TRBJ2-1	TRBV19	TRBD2	TGTGCCAGCGCGACTAGCGGGACCCTCTACAATGAGCAGTTCTTC	CASATSGTLYNEQFF
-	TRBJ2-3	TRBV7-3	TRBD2	TGTGCCAGTGGACTAGCGGGAGCGGATACGCAGTATTTT	CASGLAGADTQYF
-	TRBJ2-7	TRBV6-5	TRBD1	TGTGCCACAAAGCAGGGACAGGCCTCCTACGAGCAGTACTTC	CATKQGQASYEQYF
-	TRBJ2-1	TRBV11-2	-	TGTGCCAGCAGCTCGGAGGGGGCGGGAACCCTGGCTGAGCAGTTCTTC	CASSSEGAGTLAEQFF
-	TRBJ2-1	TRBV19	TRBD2	TGTGCCAGTAGATTAAATAGCGGGAGCAATGAGCAGTTCTTC	CASRLNSGSNEQFF
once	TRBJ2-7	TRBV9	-	TGTGCCAGCAGTGTCGGGTTTAGCGGCACACAAACACCGGAGCAGTACTTC	CASSVGFSGTQTPEQYF
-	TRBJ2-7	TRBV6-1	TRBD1	TGTGCCAGCAGTGAAACGTGGACAGGGTACTACGAGCAGTACTTC	CASSETWTGYYEQYF
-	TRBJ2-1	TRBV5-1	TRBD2	TGCGCCAGCAGCTTGGGCCTAGCGGGCTCCTACAATGAGCAGTTCTTC	CASSLGLAGSYNEQFF
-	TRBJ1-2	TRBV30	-	TGTGCCTGGAGTGTGAGACAGAGGTTTAACTATGGCTACACCTTC	CAWSVRQRFNYGYTF
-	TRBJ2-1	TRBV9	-	TGTGCCAGCAGCGTTTCTAGAATAAGCTCCTACAATGAGCAGTTCTTC	CASSVSRISSYNEQFF
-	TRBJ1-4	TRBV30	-	TGTGCCTGGTCGGGACTGAATAATGAAAAACTGTTTTTT	CAWSGLNNEKLFF
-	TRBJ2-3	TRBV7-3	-	TGTGCCAGCAGCTTAACTGGGGGCAGGGGTATAGGGGATACGCAGTATTTT	CASSLTGGRGIGDTQYF
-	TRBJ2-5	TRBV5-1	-	TGCGCCAGCAGCCTAACTAGCTTACAAGAGACCCAGTACTTC	CASSLTSLQETQYF
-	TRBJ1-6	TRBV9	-	TGTGCCAGCAGCGTAGGGCCGGGGGGCAATTCACCCCTCCACTTT	CASSVGPGGNSPLHF
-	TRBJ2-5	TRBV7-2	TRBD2	TGTGCCAGCAGCGGACCGGGACTAGCGGGAGGGCCTCAGTACTTC	CASSGPGLAGGPQYF
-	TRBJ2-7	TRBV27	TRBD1	TGTGCCAGCAGTCAGCCGGGACAGACCTACGAGCAGTACTTC	CASSQPGQTYEQYF
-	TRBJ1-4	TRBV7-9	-	TGTGCCAGCACAACTGCAACTAATGAAAAACTGTTTTTT	CASTTATNEKLFF
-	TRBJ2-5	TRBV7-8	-	TGTGCCAGCAGCTTAGGACAGTCGCGGGAGACCCAGTACTTC	CASSLGQSRETQYF
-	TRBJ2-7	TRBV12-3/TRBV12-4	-	TGTGCCAGCAGTTTATCCCAGTTCTACGAGCAGTACTTC	CASSLSQFYEQYF
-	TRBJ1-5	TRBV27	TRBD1	TGTGCCAGCAGTTTACAGGGGGACGAATGGCAGCCCCAGCATTTT	CASSLQGDEWQPQHF
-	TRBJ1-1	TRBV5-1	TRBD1	TGCGCCAGCAGGGAGGGGACAGCCCTTCGGACTGAAGCTTTCTTT	CASREGTALRTEAFF